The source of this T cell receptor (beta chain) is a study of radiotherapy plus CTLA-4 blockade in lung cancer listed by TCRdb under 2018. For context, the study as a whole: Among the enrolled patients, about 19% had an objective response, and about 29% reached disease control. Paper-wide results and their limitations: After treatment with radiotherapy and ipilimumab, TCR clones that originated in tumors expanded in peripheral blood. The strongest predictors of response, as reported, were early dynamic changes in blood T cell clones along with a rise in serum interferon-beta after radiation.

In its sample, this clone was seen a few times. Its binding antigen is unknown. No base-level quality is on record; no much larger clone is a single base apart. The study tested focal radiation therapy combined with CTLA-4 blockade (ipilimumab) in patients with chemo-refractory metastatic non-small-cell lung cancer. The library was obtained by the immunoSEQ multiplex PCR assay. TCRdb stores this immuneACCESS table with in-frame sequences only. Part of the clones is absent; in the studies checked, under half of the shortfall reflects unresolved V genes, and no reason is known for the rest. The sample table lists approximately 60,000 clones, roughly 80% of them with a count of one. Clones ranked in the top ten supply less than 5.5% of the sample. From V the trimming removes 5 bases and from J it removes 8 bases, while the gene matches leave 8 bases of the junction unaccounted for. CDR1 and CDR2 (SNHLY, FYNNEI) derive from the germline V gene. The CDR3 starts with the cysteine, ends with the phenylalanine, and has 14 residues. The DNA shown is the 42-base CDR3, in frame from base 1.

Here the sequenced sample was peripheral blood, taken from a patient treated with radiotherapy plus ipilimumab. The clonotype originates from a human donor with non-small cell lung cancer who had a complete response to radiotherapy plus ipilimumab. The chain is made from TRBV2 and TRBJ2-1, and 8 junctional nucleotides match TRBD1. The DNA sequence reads TGTGCCAGCAGTATCGGACAGGGTGTCCATGAGCAGTTCTTC. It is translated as CASSIGQGVHEQFF.